The 5 T cell receptor beta chains presented below share a single source sample, sequenced in a study of shared clonotypes between healthy human individuals (dated by TCRdb to 2020 to 2022). Library construction relied on the immunoSEQ multiplex PCR assay. TCRdb took this table from immuneACCESS and kept in-frame rearrangements with V and J called. Such tables lack part of the clones; where checked against another copy, unresolved V genes explain under half of the gap, and the rest is unexplained. Present in this sample are more than 2,000,000 clones, around nine tenths of which were seen just once. The ten largest clones take up 0.11% to 0.15% of the sample. Sequences were obtained from naive CD4+ T cells sorted from blood. The intended sense of this specimen's cell subset or site label: CD45RA+ positively selected. The receptors here all came from a man aged 18 to 29 in good health.

The V gene is TRBV5-1, the J gene TRBJ2-7; no firm D call. The V and J ends lost 7 bases and 4 bases respectively, with 15 bases between them. The CDR3 has 13 amino acids. Germline V gives CDR1 SGHRS, CDR2 YFSETQ. In nucleotides, the CDR3 is TGCGCCAGCTCCGACGGAGTGGTGTACGAGCAGTACTTC. It translates to CASSDGVVYEQYF. Full variable domain (rest looked up from reference TRBV5-1 and TRBJ2-7): KAGVTQTPRYLIKTRGQQVTLSCSPISGHRSVSWYQQTPGQGLQFLFEYFSETQRNKGNFPGRFSGRQFSNSRSEMNVSTLELGDSALYLCASSDGVVYEQYFGPGTRLTVT.

V is TRBV13 and J is TRBJ2-7; the match to TRBD2 covers 8 bases. This CDR3 has 14 residues. V trimming: 2 bases; J trimming: 4 bases; junction bases outside the gene matches: 4. The V gene's germline CDR1 is PRHDT and CDR2 FYEKMQ (reference sequence). CDR3 sequence (DNA): TGTGCCAGCAGCTTAAACGGGGGGGCGTACGAGCAGTACTTC. Translated, it gives CASSLNGGAYEQYF.

The rearrangement links TRBV7-9 to TRBJ1-4; D gene unclear. The V end was cut by 5 bases, the J end by 0 bases, with 7 bases between. CDR3 length: 14 amino acids. The V gene's germline CDR1 is SEHNR and CDR2 FQNEAQ (reference sequence). This CDR3 is CASSVRATNEKLFF. DNA for the CDR3: TGTGCCAGCAGCGTTCGGGCAACTAATGAAAAACTGTTTTTT.

This clone was picked up a small number of times. This CDR3 is also generated by other DNA sequences in the sample. The chain uses TRBV5-1 and TRBJ1-2; D call uncertain. V was clipped by 0 bases and J by 5 bases, with 8 bases between them. Germline loops: CDR1 SGHRS, CDR2 YFSETQ. This CDR3 comprises 13 residues. CDR3 loop: CASSLDGSYGYTF. For the CDR3, the DNA is TGCGCCAGCAGCTTGGACGGATCTTATGGCTACACCTTC.

V gene TRBV7-2 combines with J gene TRBJ2-2, with a tentative D call TRBD1 (6 bases). V lost 0 bases and J lost 1, with 15 bases in between. The CDR3 is made up of 18 amino acids. CDR1 is SGHTA, CDR2 FQGNSA, per germline. The CDR3 DNA follows: TGTGCCAGCAGCTTAGCTAGGTTGAGCAGGGGGAACACCGGGGAGCTGTTTTTT. It translates to CASSLARLSRGNTGELFF.